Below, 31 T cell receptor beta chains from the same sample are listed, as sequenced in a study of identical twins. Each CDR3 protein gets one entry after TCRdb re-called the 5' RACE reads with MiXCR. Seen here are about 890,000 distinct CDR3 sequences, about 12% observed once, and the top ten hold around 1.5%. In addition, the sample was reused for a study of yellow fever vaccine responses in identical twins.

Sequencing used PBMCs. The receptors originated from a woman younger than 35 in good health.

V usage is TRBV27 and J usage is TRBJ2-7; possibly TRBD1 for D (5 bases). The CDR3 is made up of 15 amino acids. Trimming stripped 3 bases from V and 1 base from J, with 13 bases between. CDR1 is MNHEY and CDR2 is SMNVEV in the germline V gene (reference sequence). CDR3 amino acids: CASSFSPTVSYEQYF. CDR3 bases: TGTGCCAGCAGTTTTTCGCCGACAGTTTCCTACGAGCAGTACTTC.

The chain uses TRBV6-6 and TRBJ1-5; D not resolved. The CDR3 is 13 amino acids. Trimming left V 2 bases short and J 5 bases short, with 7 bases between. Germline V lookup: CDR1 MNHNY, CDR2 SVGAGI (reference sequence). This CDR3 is CASSYGQDQPQHF. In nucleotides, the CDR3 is TGTGCCAGCAGTTACGGGCAAGATCAGCCCCAGCATTTT.

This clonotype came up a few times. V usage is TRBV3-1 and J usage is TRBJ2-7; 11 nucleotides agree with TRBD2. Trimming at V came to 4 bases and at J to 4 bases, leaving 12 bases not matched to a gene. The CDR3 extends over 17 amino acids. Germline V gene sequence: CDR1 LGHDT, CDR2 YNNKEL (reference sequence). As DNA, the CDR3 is TGTGCCAGCAGCCCTCCTACCGGGACTAGCGGTTGGTACGAGCAGTACTTC. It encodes CASSPPTGTSGWYEQYF.

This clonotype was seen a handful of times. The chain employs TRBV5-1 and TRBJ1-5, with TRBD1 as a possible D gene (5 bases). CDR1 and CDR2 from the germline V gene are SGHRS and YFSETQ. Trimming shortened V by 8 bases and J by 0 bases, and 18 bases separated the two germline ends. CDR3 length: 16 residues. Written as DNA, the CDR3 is TGCGCCAGTGGGCACGCAGGGCAATATAGCAATCAGCCCCAGCATTTT. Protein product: CASGHAGQYSNQPQHF.

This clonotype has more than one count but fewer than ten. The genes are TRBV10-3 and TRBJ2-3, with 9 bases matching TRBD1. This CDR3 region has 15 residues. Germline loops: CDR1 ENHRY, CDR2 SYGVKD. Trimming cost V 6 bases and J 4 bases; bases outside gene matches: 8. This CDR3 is CAISSPDRGSDTQYF. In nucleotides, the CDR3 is TGTGCCATCAGCAGCCCGGACAGGGGCTCAGATACGCAGTATTTT.

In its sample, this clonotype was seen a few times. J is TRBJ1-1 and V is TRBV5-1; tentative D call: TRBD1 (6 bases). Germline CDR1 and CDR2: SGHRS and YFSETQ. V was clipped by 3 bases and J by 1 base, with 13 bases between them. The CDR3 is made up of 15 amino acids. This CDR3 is CASSSSGTRNTEAFF. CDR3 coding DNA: TGCGCCAGCAGCTCCTCCGGGACAAGGAACACTGAAGCTTTCTTT.

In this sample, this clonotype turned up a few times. For the CDR3, the DNA is TGTGCCAGCAGTCGTAGGGAGGATGAGCAGTTCTTC. Protein product: CASSRREDEQFF. The chain links TRBV6-1 to TRBJ2-1; D perhaps matches TRBD2 (6 bases). V was shortened by 5 bases and J by 8 bases, with 10 bases between the two germline ends. The CDR3 totals 12 residues. Looked up from germline, CDR1 is MNHNS and CDR2 is SASEGT.

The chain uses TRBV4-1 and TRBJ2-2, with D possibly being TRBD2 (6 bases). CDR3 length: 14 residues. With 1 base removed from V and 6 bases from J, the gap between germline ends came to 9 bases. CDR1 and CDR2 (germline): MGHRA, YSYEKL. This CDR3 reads CASSQVGGSGELFF. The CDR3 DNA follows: TGCGCCAGCAGCCAAGTAGGAGGGTCCGGGGAGCTGTTTTTT.

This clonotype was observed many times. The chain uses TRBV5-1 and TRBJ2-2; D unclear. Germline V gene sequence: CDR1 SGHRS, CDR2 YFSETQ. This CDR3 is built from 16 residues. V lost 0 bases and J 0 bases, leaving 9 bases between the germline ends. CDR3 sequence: CASSLGTNSNTGELFF. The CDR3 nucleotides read TGCGCCAGCAGCTTGGGTACTAACTCGAACACCGGGGAGCTGTTTTTT.

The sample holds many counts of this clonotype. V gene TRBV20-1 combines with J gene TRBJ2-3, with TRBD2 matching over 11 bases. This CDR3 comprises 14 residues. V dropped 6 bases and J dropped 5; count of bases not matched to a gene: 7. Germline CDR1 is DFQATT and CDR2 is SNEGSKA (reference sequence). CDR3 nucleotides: TGCAGTGCATATAGCGGGAGGGCCCTAGATACGCAGTATTTT. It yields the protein CSAYSGRALDTQYF.

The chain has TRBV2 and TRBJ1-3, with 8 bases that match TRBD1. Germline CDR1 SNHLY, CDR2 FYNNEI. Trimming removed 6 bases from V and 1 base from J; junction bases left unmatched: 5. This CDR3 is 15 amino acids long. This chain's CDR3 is CASSGQGFSGNTIYF. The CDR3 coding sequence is TGTGCCAGCAGCGGACAGGGATTTTCTGGAAACACCATATATTTT.

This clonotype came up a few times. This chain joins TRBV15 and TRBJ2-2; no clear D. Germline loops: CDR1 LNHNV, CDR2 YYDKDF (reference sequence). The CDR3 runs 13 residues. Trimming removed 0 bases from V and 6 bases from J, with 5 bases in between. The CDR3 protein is CATSRDRPGELFF. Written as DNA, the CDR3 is TGTGCCACCAGCAGAGATCGACCCGGGGAGCTGTTTTTT.

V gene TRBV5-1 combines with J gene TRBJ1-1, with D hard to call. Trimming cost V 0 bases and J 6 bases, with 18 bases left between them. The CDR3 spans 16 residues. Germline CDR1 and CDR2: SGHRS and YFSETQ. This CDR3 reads CASSLEVASQAAEAFF. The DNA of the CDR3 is TGCGCCAGCAGCTTGGAAGTCGCATCCCAGGCCGCTGAAGCTTTCTTT. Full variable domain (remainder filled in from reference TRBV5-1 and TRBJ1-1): KAGVTQTPRYLIKTRGQQVTLSCSPISGHRSVSWYQQTPGQGLQFLFEYFSETQRNKGNFPGRFSGRQFSNSRSEMNVSTLELGDSALYLCASSLEVASQAAEAFFGQGTRLTVV.

Here the CDR3 reads CASSLRGDLSYEQYV. The CDR3 region has the DNA TGTGCCAGCAGTTTAAGGGGGGACCTCTCCTACGAGCAGTACGTC. This rearrangement joins TRBV28 to TRBJ2-7; D might be TRBD1 or TRBD2, each matching 6 bases. Trimming stripped 2 bases from V and 0 bases from J, with 11 bases between. The CDR3 is made up of 15 amino acids. CDR1 MDHEN and CDR2 SYDVKM come from the germline V gene.

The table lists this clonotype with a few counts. CDR3 sequence reads: CAIRSTGDNEQFF. The CDR3 nucleotides are TGTGCCATCAGATCGACAGGGGACAATGAGCAGTTCTTC. The gene calls are TRBV10-3 and TRBJ2-1; 8 bases match TRBD1. CDR3 length equals 13 residues. Germline V gene data show CDR1 as ENHRY and CDR2 as SYGVKD. J gave up 5 bases and V 6 bases, and 3 bases lay outside the gene matches.

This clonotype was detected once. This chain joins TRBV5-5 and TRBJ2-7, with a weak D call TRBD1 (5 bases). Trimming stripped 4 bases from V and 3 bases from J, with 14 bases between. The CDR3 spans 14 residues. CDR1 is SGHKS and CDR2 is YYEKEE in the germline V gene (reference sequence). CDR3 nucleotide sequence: TGTGCCAGCAGCCCAGGGCTCGGTTACTACGAGCAGTACTTC. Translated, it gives CASSPGLGYYEQYF.

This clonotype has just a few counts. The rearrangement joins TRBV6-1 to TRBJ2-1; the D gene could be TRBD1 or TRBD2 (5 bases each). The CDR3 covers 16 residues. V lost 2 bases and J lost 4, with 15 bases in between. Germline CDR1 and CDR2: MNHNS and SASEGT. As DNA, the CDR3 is TGTGCCAGCAGTGAATTCCGGGACCAGCTTTACAATGAGCAGTTCTTC. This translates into CASSEFRDQLYNEQFF.

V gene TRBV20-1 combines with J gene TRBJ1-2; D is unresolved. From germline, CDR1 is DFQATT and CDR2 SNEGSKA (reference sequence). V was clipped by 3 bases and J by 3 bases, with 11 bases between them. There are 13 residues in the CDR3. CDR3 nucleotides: TGCAGTGCTAGTGGAGGGCTGGACTATGGCTACACCTTC. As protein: CSASGGLDYGYTF.

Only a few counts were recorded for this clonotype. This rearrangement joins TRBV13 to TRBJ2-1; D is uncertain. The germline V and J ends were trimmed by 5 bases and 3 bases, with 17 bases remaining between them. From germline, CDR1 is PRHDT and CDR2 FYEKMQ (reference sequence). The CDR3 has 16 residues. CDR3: CASSHSWVDFYNEQFF. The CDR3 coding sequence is TGTGCCAGCAGCCATTCGTGGGTAGACTTCTACAATGAGCAGTTCTTC.

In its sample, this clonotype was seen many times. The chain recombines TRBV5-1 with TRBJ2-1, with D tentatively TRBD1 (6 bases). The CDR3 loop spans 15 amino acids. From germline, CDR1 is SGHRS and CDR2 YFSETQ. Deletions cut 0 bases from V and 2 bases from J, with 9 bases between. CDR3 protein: CASSLEGQTYNEQFF. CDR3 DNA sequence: TGCGCCAGCAGCTTGGAAGGACAGACCTACAATGAGCAGTTCTTC.

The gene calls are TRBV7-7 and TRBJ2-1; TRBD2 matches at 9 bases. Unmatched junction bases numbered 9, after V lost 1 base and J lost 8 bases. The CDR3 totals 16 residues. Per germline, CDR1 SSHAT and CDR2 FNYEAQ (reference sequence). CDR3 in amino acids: CASSLGPAGGGDEQFF. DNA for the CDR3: TGTGCCAGCAGCTTAGGGCCAGCGGGGGGTGGGGATGAGCAGTTCTTC. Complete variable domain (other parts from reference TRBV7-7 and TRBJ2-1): GAGVSQSPRYKVTKRGQDVTLRCDPISSHATLYWYQQALGQGPEFLTYFNYEAQPDKSGLPSDRFSAERPEGSISTLTIQRTEQRDSAMYRCASSLGPAGGGDEQFFGPGTRLTVL.

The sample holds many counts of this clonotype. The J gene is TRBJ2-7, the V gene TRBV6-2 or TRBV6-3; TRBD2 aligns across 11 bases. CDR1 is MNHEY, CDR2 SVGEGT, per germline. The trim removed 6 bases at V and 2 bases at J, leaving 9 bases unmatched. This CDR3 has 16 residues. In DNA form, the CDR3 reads TGTGCCAGCAGGCCACCGGGACTAGCGGCTCCCTACGAGCAGTACTTC. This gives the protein CASRPPGLAAPYEQYF.

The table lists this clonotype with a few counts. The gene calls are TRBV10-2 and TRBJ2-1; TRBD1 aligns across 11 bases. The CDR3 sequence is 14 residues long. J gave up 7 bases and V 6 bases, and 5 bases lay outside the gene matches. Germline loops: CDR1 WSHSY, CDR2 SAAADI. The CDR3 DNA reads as TGCGCCAGCAGAACCGGGACAGGGGGAAATGAGCAGTTCTTC. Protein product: CASRTGTGGNEQFF.

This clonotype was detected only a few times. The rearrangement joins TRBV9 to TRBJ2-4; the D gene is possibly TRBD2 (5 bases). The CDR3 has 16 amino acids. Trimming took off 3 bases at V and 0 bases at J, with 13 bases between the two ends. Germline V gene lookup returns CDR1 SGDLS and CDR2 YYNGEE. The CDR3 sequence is CASSADSPLAKNIQYF. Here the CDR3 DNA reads TGTGCCAGCAGCGCGGACTCGCCGCTAGCCAAAAACATTCAGTACTTC.

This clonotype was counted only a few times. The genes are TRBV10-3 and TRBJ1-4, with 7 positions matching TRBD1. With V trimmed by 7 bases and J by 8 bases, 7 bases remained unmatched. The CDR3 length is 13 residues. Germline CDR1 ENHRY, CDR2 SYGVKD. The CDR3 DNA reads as TGTGCCATCACCCCCGGGACAGAGGAAAAACTGTTTTTT. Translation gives CAITPGTEEKLFF.

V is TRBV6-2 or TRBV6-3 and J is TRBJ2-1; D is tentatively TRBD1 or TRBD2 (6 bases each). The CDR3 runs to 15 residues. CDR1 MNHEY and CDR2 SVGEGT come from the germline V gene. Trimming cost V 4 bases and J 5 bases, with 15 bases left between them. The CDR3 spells CASSLWGAPNNEQFF. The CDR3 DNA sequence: TGTGCCAGCAGTTTATGGGGGGCGCCGAACAATGAGCAGTTCTTC.

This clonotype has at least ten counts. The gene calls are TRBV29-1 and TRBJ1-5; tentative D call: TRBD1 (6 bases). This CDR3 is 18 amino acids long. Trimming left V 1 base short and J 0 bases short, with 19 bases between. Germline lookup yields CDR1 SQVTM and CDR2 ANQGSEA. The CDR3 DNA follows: TGCAGCGTTGAAGGGGGACATATCCCACTGTGTAGCAATCAGCCCCAGCATTTT. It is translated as CSVEGGHIPLCSNQPQHF.

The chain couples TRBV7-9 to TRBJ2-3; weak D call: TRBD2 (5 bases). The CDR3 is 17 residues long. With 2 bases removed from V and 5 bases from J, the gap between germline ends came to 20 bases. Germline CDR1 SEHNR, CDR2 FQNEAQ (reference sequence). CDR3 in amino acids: CASSLSLGGSRVDTQYF. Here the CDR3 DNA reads TGTGCCAGCAGCTTATCCCTGGGCGGGTCCCGGGTAGATACGCAGTATTTT.

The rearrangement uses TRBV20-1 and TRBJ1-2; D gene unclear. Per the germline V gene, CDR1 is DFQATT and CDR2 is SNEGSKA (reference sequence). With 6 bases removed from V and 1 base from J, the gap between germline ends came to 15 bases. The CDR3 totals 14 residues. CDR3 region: CSAAVLGYNYGYTF. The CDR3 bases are TGCAGTGCAGCGGTCCTTGGGTATAACTATGGCTACACCTTC.

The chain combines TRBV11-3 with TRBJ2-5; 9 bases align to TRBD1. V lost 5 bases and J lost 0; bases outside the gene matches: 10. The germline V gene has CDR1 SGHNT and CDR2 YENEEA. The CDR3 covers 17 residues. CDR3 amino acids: CASSASDRGWYQETQYF. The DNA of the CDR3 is TGTGCCAGCAGCGCCTCGGACAGGGGATGGTACCAAGAGACCCAGTACTTC.

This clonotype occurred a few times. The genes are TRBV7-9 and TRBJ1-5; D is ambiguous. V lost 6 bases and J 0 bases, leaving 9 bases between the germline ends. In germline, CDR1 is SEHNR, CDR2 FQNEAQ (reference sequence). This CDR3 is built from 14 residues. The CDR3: CASSPKDSNQPQHF. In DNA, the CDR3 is TGTGCCAGCAGTCCTAAAGATAGCAATCAGCCCCAGCATTTT.